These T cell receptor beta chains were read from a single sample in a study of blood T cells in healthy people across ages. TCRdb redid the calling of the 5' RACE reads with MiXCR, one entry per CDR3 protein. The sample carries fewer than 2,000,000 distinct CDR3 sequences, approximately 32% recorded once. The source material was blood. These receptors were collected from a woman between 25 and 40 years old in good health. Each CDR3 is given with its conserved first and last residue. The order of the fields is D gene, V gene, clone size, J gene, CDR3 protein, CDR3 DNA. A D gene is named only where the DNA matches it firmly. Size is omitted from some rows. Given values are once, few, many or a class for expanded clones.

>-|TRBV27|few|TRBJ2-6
CASSRGERLSGANVLTF
TGTGCCAGCAGCAGGGGAGAAAGGCTCTCTGGGGCCAACGTCCTGACTTTC
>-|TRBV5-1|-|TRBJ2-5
CASSSQTGDGETQYF
TGCGCCAGCAGCTCACAAACCGGGGACGGAGAGACCCAGTACTTC
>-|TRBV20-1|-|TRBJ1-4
CSAREWGKLFF
TGCAGTGCTAGAGAATGGGGAAAACTGTTTTTT
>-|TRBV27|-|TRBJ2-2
CASRNRATTGELFF
TGTGCCAGCCGTAACAGGGCCACCACCGGGGAGCTGTTTTTT
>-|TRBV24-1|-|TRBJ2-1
CATSDLMDNEQFF
TGTGCCACCAGTGATTTGATGGACAATGAGCAGTTCTTC
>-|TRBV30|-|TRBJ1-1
CAWKLSLNTEAFF
TGTGCCTGGAAGCTCAGCTTGAACACTGAAGCTTTCTTT
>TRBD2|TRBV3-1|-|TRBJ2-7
CASSQDLGTSSHEQYF
TGTGCCAGCAGCCAAGATCTGGGGACTAGCTCCCACGAGCAGTACTTC
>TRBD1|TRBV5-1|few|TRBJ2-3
CASRPGQGRTDTQYF
TGCGCCAGCAGACCTGGACAGGGCCGCACAGATACGCAGTATTTT
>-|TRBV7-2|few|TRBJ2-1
CASSPHSYNEQFF
TGTGCCAGCAGTCCTCATTCCTACAATGAGCAGTTCTTC
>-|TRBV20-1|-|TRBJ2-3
CSARVPGLRTDTQYF
TGCAGTGCTAGAGTACCGGGACTCCGCACAGATACGCAGTATTTT
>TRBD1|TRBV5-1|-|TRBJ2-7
CASSMSGTANEQYF
TGCGCCAGCAGCATGTCAGGGACAGCTAACGAGCAGTACTTC
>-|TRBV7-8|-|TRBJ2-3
CASSSTYRDTQYF
TGTGCCAGCAGCTCCACCTACCGAGATACGCAGTATTTT
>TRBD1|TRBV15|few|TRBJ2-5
CATSGDRETETQYF
TGTGCCACCAGCGGAGACAGGGAAACAGAGACCCAGTACTTC
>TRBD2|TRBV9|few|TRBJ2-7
CASSVGATSGDGEQYF
TGTGCCAGCAGCGTAGGGGCGACTAGCGGGGATGGCGAGCAGTACTTC
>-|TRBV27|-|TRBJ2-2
CASSVGAVTGELFF
TGTGCCAGCAGTGTCGGGGCGGTAACCGGGGAGCTGTTTTTT
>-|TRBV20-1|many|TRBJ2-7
CSAPDTFSYEQYF
TGCAGTGCTCCTGACACATTCTCCTACGAGCAGTACTTC
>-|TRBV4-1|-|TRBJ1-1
CASSRTQGADTEAFF
TGCGCCAGCAGCCGAACCCAAGGTGCGGACACTGAAGCTTTCTTT
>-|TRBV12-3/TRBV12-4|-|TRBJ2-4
CASGRRDFRNIQYF
TGTGCCAGCGGTCGCCGGGACTTCCGAAACATTCAGTACTTC
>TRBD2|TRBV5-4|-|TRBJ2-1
CASSLGRGTSAYNEQFF
TGTGCCAGCAGCTTGGGGCGGGGTACTAGCGCGTACAATGAGCAGTTCTTC
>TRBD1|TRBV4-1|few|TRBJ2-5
CASSRQQGARQETQYF
TGCGCCAGCAGCCGACAACAGGGGGCGAGGCAAGAGACCCAGTACTTC
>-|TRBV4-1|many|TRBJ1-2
CASSQWIRGGNGYTF
TGCGCCAGCAGCCAATGGATCAGGGGAGGGAATGGCTACACCTTC
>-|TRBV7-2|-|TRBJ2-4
CASSRGGGPNIQYF
TGTGCCAGCAGCCGAGGGGGTGGCCCCAACATTCAGTACTTC
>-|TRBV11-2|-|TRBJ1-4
CASSLVGPGGFEKLFF
TGTGCCAGCAGCTTAGTAGGCCCTGGGGGATTTGAAAAACTGTTTTTT
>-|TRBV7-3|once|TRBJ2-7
CASSPGGQTYGQYF
TGTGCCAGCAGCCCAGGAGGGCAGACCTACGGGCAGTACTTC
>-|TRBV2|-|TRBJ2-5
CASRDGRLRETQYF
TGTGCCAGCAGGGATGGTCGACTGCGGGAGACCCAGTACTTC
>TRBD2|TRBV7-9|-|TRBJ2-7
CASSLARDSGRINNEQYF
TGTGCCAGCAGCTTAGCGCGGGATAGCGGGAGGATCAACAATGAGCAGTACTTC
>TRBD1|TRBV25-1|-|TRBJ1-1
CASMTGLMNTEAFF
TGTGCCAGCATGACAGGGTTAATGAACACTGAAGCTTTCTTT
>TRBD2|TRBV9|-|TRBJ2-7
CASSVASGAAYEQYF
TGTGCCAGCAGCGTAGCGAGCGGGGCTGCCTACGAGCAGTACTTC
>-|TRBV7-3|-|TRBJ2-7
CASSLGGALLYEQYF
TGTGCCAGCAGCCTAGGGGGGGCCTTGCTCTACGAGCAGTACTTC
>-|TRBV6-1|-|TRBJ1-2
CASSEATYGYTF
TGTGCCAGCAGTGAAGCTACGTATGGCTACACCTTC
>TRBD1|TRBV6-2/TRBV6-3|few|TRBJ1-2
CASIQTTGRNYGYTF
TGTGCCAGCATCCAGACGACAGGGCGGAACTATGGCTACACCTTC
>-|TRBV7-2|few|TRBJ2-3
CAGSLMRYRTDTQYF
TGTGCCGGCAGCTTAATGCGGTATAGAACAGATACGCAGTATTTT
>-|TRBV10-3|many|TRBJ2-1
CAYQDSAGEQFF
TGTGCTTACCAGGATTCCGCGGGCGAGCAGTTCTTC
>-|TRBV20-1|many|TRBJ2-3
CSANTDTQYF
TGCAGTGCTAACACAGATACGCAGTATTTT
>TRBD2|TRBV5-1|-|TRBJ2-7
CASSYGLAVTSSYEQYF
TGCGCCAGCAGCTACGGACTAGCGGTTACGAGCTCCTACGAGCAGTACTTC
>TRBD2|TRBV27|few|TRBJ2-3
CASSQRGRTDTQYF
TGTGCCAGCAGTCAGCGGGGGCGCACAGATACGCAGTATTTT
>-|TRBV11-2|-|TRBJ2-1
CASSLGGGAPSNEQFF
TGTGCCAGCAGCTTAGGTGGAGGGGCTCCCTCCAATGAGCAGTTCTTC
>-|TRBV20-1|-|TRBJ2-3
CSARLQAGKTGTINLWQYF
TGCAGTGCCCGTCTTCAAGCAGGGAAAACCGGGACGATCAACCTATGGCAGTATTTT
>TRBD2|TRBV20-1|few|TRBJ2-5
CSATPTSGPRAQYF
TGCAGTGCTACCCCTACTAGCGGCCCCAGGGCCCAGTACTTC
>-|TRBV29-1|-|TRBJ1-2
CSVEDPGEVPNYGYTF
TGCAGCGTTGAAGATCCCGGGGAAGTCCCGAACTATGGCTACACCTTC
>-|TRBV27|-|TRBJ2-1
CASRPLGGAYNEQFF
TGTGCCAGCAGGCCCCTTGGGGGAGCCTACAATGAGCAGTTCTTC
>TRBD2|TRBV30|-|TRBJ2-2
CAWGGSVTGELFF
TGTGCCTGGGGCGGGAGTGTTACCGGGGAGCTGTTTTTT
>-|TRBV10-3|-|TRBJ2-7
CAISESEGPARIYEQYF
TGTGCCATCAGTGAGTCGGAGGGACCAGCCAGAATCTACGAGCAGTACTTC
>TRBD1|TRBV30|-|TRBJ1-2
CAWRAGPGGRFGYTF
TGTGCCTGGAGAGCTGGCCCAGGGGGCAGGTTTGGCTACACCTTC